This T cell receptor (beta chain) was found in a study of blood T cells in healthy people across ages. The CDR3 consists of 17 residues. Germline V gene sequence: CDR1 SEHNR, CDR2 FQNEAQ (reference sequence). With 2 bases removed from V and 5 bases from J, the gap between germline ends came to 21 bases. Every donor gave 9 to 10 milliliters of peripheral blood. In the case of this clonotype: What it binds is unknown.

Combining a sample-barcoded 5' primer with a J-beta primer mix, a second PCR ran for about 7 to 11 cycles. TCRdb recomputed calls from the 5' RACE reads with MiXCR, one row per CDR3 protein. The sample lists about a million distinct CDR3 sequences, 35% to 40% occurring once. Regarding the study as a whole: Diversity was higher, and naive CD4+ cells more numerous, in long-lived donors than in aged donors. Diversity estimates drawn from one million T cells were deemed underestimates.

This receptor was identified in a man in his late teens or twenties in good health. Input material: blood. V gene TRBV7-9 combines with J gene TRBJ1-2, with D unresolved. CDR3 DNA: TGTGCCAGCAGCTTATCTGAGCCTGATTCCCTTTTTTATGGCTACACCTTC. Amino acids: CASSLSEPDSLFYGYTF.